This TCR beta chain was recovered during a study of shared clonotypes between healthy human individuals. V lost 6 bases, J lost 6 bases, and 17 bases lay in between. Germline CDR1 and CDR2: SNHLY and FYNNEI. The CDR3 has 15 amino acids. The table came from immunoSEQ multiplex PCR; TCRdb's copy has only in-frame clones and leaves some out. Among about 2,500,000 clones listed, more than 80% were seen once. The sample taken for sequencing was naive CD4+ T cells sorted from blood. The subset: CD45RA+ positively selected. The TCR comes from a man younger than 35 in good health. The rearrangement uses TRBV2 and TRBJ2-2; the D call may be TRBD1 or TRBD2 (6 bases each). Here the CDR3 reads CASSPEGGLSGELFF. CDR3 DNA: TGTGCCAGCAGCCCGGAGGGGGGATTGTCCGGGGAGCTGTTTTTT.